The rows below give T cell receptor beta chains drawn from one sample of a study of CD8 T cells in ankylosing spondylitis. TCRdb reprocessed the 5' RACE reads with MiXCR, giving one entry per CDR3 protein. The sample includes 350,000 or so distinct CDR3 sequences, roughly 11% seen only once; the top ten take roughly 9%. Sequenced material: blood, either unsorted or a sorted T cell fraction (not recorded which). The receptors shown here come from a female donor with ankylosing spondylitis or in good health (not recorded which). Both conserved end residues are part of each CDR3. The D gene is left open where the match is weak. Only some rows state a clone size, as once, few, many or a class for expanded clones.

V,J,D,size,CDR3,DNA
TRBV4-3,TRBJ2-1,-,many,CASSQDHAREQFF,TGCGCCAGCAGCCAAGATCATGCGCGGGAGCAGTTCTTC
TRBV10-3,TRBJ1-1,-,many,CAIRATGLNTEAFF,TGTGCCATCAGGGCGACAGGCTTGAACACTGAAGCTTTCTTT
TRBV5-6,TRBJ1-2,-,-,CASSLFGGGGGYTF,TGTGCCAGCAGCCTATTCGGGGGGGGCGGAGGCTACACCTTC
TRBV10-1,TRBJ2-1,TRBD2,many,CASSLERLAAYNEQFF,TGCGCCAGCAGTCTAGAGAGACTAGCGGCATACAATGAGCAGTTCTTC
TRBV6-5,TRBJ1-2,-,many,CASSYGGIAHYGYTF,TGTGCCAGCAGTTACGGAGGCATCGCCCACTATGGCTACACCTTC
TRBV5-1,TRBJ1-5,TRBD1,many,CASASGTDNQPQHF,TGCGCCAGCGCCTCCGGGACAGATAATCAGCCCCAGCATTTT
TRBV20-1,TRBJ2-5,TRBD1,many,CSASDRGNWKTQYF,TGCAGTGCTAGTGACAGGGGTAATTGGAAGACCCAGTACTTC
TRBV7-9,TRBJ1-2,-,many,CASSLGGTNGYTF,TGTGCCAGCAGCTTAGGAGGTACGAATGGCTACACCTTC
TRBV28,TRBJ2-1,-,many,CASSLGGVYNEQFF,TGTGCCAGCAGTTTAGGGGGAGTCTACAATGAGCAGTTCTTC
TRBV9,TRBJ2-1,TRBD2,few,CASSVIGTRSYNEQFF,TGTGCCAGCAGCGTCATCGGGACTAGGTCCTACAATGAGCAGTTCTTC
TRBV5-1,TRBJ1-1,TRBD1,many,CASHRTGVNTEAFF,TGCGCCAGCCATAGGACAGGGGTGAACACTGAAGCTTTCTTT
TRBV10-3,TRBJ2-2,TRBD1,many,CAISPGQANTGELFF,TGTGCCATCAGTCCCGGACAGGCGAACACCGGGGAGCTGTTTTTT
TRBV7-2,TRBJ2-1,TRBD2,many,CASSLRGGRANNEQFF,TGTGCCAGCAGCTTACGCGGCGGGAGGGCCAACAATGAGCAGTTCTTC
TRBV7-3,TRBJ1-2,TRBD1,many,CASSYRQGASYGYTF,TGTGCCAGCAGCTACCGACAGGGGGCCAGCTATGGCTACACCTTC
TRBV20-1,TRBJ2-1,-,many,CSAWDNQEQFF,TGCAGTGCCTGGGACAACCAGGAGCAGTTCTTC
TRBV7-2,TRBJ2-3,TRBD2,many,CASSSRTSGSTDTQYF,TGTGCCAGCAGCTCAAGGACTAGCGGAAGCACAGATACGCAGTATTTT
TRBV20-1,TRBJ2-6,-,many,CSAREGIHSGANVLTF,TGCAGTGCTAGGGAGGGTATCCACTCTGGGGCCAACGTCCTGACTTTC
TRBV20-1,TRBJ1-2,TRBD1,few,CSASDRDSDGYTF,TGCAGTGCCTCGGACAGGGATAGCGATGGCTACACCTTC
TRBV6-1,TRBJ1-6,-,many,CAHHGAGSNNSPLHF,TGTGCCCACCACGGGGCGGGCTCCAATAATTCACCCCTCCACTTT
TRBV9,TRBJ2-2,-,many,CASSVGGRVTGELFF,TGTGCCAGCAGCGTAGGCGGGCGGGTTACCGGGGAGCTGTTTTTT
TRBV5-1,TRBJ2-3,-,-,CASSLAGGTHGDTQYF,TGCGCCAGCAGCTTGGCCGGCGGGACTCATGGAGATACGCAGTATTTT
TRBV5-1,TRBJ2-1,TRBD1,many,CASSLLGTGYNEQFF,TGCGCCAGCAGCTTGCTTGGGACAGGTTACAATGAGCAGTTCTTC
TRBV29-1,TRBJ1-1,TRBD1,many,CSVTQGATTEAFF,TGCAGCGTTACACAGGGGGCGACCACTGAAGCTTTCTTT
TRBV27,TRBJ2-1,TRBD2,many,CASSLGSGGNEQFF,TGTGCCAGCAGTTTAGGGTCGGGAGGCAATGAGCAGTTCTTC
TRBV25-1,TRBJ2-1,-,many,CASSDREQFF,TGTGCCAGCAGTGACAGGGAGCAGTTCTTC
TRBV20-1,TRBJ1-6,-,-,CSARFGPGLQSLPLHF,TGCAGTGCTAGATTCGGCCCGGGACTACAATCCCTCCCCCTCCACTTT
TRBV5-1,TRBJ2-1,-,many,CASRTSGSTYNEQFF,TGCGCCAGCAGAACCAGCGGGTCCACCTACAATGAGCAGTTCTTC
TRBV24-1,TRBJ2-5,TRBD2,many,CATSPTSGRETQYF,TGTGCCACCAGTCCCACTAGCGGGAGAGAGACCCAGTACTTC
TRBV6-2/TRBV6-3,TRBJ1-5,-,many,CASSYWGGNQPQHF,TGTGCCAGCAGTTACTGGGGCGGCAATCAGCCCCAGCATTTT
TRBV9,TRBJ1-5,-,-,CASSVGVGLNQPQHF,TGTGCCAGCAGCGTAGGAGTGGGGCTCAATCAGCCCCAGCATTTT
TRBV7-9,TRBJ1-6,-,many,CASSLGLNSPLHF,TGTGCCAGCAGCTTGGGACTTAATTCACCCCTCCACTTT
TRBV7-9,TRBJ1-1,-,-,CASSISDRNTEAFF,TGTGCCAGCAGCATTTCGGACAGGAACACTGAAGCTTTCTTT
TRBV12-3/TRBV12-4,TRBJ1-1,-,-,CAISPSAGSEAFF,TGTGCCATCTCCCCCTCCGCGGGATCTGAAGCTTTCTTT
TRBV12-3/TRBV12-4,TRBJ2-1,TRBD2,-,CASELSGRRNEQFF,TGTGCCAGCGAGCTGAGCGGGAGGCGAAATGAGCAGTTCTTC
TRBV5-1,TRBJ2-3,-,many,CASSLEWSTDTQYF,TGCGCCAGCAGCTTGGAGTGGAGCACAGATACGCAGTATTTT